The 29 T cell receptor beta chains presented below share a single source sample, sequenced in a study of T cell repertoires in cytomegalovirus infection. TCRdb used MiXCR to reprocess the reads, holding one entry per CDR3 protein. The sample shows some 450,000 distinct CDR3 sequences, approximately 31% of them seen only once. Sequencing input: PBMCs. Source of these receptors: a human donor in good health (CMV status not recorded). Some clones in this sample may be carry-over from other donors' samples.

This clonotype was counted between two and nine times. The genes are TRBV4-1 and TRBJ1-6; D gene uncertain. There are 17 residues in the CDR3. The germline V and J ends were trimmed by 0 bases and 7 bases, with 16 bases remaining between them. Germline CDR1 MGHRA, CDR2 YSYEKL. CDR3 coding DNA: TGCGCCAGCAGCCAAGAGGAACGGAGGTTTTTGAATTCACCCCTCCACTTT. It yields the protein CASSQEERRFLNSPLHF.

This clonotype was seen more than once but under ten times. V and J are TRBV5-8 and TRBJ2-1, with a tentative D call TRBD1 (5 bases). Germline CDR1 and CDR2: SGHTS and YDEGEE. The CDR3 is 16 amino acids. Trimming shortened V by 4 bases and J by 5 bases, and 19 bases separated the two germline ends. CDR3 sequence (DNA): TGTGCCAGCAGCCTCCCGCAGGGCCGCCCCCACAATGAGCAGTTCTTC. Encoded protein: CASSLPQGRPHNEQFF. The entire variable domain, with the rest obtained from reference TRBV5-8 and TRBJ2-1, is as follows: EAGVTQSPTHLIKTRGQQATLRCSPISGHTSVYWYQQALGLGLQFLLWYDEGEERNRGNFPPRFSGRQFPNYSSELNVNALELEDSALYLCASSLPQGRPHNEQFFGPGTRLTVL.

The DNA for the CDR3 is TGTGCCAGCAGCCCTGAGGACCCGGAGTGGTTCTTC. As protein: CASSPEDPEWFF. The J gene is TRBJ2-1, the V gene TRBV7-6; D is ambiguous. Trimming took off 5 bases at V and 15 bases at J, with 17 bases between the two ends. Germline loops: CDR1 SGHVS, CDR2 FNYEAQ. The CDR3 covers 12 residues.

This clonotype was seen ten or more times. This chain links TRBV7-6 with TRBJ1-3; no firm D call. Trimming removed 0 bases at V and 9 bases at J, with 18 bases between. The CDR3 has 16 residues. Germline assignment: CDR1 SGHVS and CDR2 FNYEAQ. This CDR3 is CASSLASPGIWGTIYF. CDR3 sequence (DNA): TGTGCCAGCAGCTTAGCGTCGCCAGGAATTTGGGGCACCATATATTTT.

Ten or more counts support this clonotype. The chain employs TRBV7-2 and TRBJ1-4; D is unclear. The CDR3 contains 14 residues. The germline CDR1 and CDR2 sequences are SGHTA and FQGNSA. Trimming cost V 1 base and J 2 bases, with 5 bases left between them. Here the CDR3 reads CASSLGVTNEKLFF. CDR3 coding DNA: TGTGCCAGCAGCTTAGGGGTCACTAATGAAAAACTGTTTTTT.

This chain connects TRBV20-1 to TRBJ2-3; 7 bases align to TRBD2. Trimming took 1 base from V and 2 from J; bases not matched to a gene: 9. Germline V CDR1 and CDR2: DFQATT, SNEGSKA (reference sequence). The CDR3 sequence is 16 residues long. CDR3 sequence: CSARGDGGILTDTQYF. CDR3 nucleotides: TGCAGTGCTAGAGGGGACGGGGGGATCCTCACAGATACGCAGTATTTT.

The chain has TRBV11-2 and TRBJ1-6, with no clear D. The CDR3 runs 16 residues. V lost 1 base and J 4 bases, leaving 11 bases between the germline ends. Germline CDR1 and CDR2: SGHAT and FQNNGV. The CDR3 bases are TGTGCCAGCAGCTTAGGGGCCGGGAAATATAATTCACCCCTCCACTTT. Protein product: CASSLGAGKYNSPLHF.

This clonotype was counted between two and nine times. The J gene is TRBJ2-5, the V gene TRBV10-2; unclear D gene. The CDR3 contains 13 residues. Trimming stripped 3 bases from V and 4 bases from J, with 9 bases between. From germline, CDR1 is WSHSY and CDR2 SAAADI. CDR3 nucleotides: TGCGCCAGCAGTGACCCAAGGCCAGAGACCCAGTACTTC. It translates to CASSDPRPETQYF.

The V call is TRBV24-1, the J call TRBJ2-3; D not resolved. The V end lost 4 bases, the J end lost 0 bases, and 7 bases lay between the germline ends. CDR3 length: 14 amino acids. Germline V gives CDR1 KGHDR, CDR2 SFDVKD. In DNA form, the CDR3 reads TGTGCCACCAGTGAGCAGGCAAGCACAGATACGCAGTATTTT. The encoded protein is CATSEQASTDTQYF.

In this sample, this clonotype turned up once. CDR3 DNA: TGTGCCAGCAGCTTGGCCCTCGGGGAGCTGTTTTTT. Its translation is CASSLALGELFF. V usage is TRBV5-4 and J usage is TRBJ2-2; no reliable D call. V gave up 0 bases and J gave up 7 bases, with 4 bases separating them. Germline values: CDR1 SGHNT, CDR2 YYREEE (reference sequence). The CDR3 is made up of 12 amino acids.

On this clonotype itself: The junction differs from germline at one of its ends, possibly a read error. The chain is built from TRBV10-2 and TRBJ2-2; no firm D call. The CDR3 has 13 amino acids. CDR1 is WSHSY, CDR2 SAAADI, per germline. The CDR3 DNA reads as TGCGCCAGCAGTACAGCGAACACCGTGGAGCTGTTTTTT. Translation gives CASSTANTVELFF.

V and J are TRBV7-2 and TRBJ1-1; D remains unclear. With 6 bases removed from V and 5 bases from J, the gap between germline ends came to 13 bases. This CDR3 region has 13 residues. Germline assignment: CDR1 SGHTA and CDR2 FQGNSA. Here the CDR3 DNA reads TGTGCCAGCAGACCCTCGGGCTTAACTGAAGCTTTCTTT. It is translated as CASRPSGLTEAFF.

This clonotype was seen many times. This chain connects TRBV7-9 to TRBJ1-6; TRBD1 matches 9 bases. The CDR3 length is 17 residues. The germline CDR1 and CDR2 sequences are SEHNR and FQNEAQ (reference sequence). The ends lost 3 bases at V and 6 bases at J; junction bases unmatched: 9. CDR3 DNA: TGTGCCAGCAGCTTTTACCCACCGGACAGGGGTAATTCACCCCTCCACTTT. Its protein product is CASSFYPPDRGNSPLHF.

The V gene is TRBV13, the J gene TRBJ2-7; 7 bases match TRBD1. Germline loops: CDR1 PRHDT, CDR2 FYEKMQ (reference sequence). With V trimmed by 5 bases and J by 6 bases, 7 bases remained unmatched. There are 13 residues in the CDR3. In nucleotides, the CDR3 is TGTGCCAGCAGCACCCGGGACAGCTCCGAGCAGTACTTC. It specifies CASSTRDSSEQYF.

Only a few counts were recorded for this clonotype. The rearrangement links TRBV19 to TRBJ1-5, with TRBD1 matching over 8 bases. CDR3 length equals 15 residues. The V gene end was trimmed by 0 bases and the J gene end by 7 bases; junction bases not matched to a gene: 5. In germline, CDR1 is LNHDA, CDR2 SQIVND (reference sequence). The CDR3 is CASSIDTGGGQPQHF. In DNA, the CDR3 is TGTGCCAGTAGTATAGACACAGGGGGGGGGCAGCCCCAGCATTTT.

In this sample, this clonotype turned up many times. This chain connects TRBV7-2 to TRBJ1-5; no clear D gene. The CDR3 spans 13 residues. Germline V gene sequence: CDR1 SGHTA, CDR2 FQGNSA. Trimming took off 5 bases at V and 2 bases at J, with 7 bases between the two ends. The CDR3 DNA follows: TGTGCCAGCAGCCCTAATGGCAATCAGCCCCAGCATTTT. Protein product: CASSPNGNQPQHF.

CDR3 DNA: TGCGCCAGCAGCCACTTAGTACCCATTGCAACTAATGAAAAACTGTTTTTT. Residues: CASSHLVPIATNEKLFF. The rearrangement links TRBV4-1 to TRBJ1-4; no firm D call. In germline, CDR1 is MGHRA, CDR2 YSYEKL. V lost 3 bases to trimming and J lost 0 bases, with 14 bases between them. This CDR3 is built from 17 residues.

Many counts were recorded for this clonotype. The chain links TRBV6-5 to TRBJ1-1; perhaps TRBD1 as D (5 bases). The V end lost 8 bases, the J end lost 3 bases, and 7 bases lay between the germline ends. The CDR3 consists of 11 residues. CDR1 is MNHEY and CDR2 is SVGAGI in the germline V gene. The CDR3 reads CASSGHTEAFF. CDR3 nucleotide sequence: TGTGCCAGCTCGGGGCACACTGAAGCTTTCTTT.

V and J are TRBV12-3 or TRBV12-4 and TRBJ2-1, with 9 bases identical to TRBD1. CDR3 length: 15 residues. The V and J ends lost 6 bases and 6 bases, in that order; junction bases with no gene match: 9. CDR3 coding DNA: TGTGCCAGCAGACCCGGGACAGGGACCTTCAATGAGCAGTTCTTC. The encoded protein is CASRPGTGTFNEQFF.

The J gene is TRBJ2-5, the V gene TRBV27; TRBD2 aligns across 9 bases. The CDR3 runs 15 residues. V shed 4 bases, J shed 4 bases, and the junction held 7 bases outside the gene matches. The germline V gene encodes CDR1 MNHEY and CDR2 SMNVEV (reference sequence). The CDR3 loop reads CASSSSGGRRETQYF. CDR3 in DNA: TGTGCCAGCAGTTCCAGCGGGGGGAGGAGAGAGACCCAGTACTTC.

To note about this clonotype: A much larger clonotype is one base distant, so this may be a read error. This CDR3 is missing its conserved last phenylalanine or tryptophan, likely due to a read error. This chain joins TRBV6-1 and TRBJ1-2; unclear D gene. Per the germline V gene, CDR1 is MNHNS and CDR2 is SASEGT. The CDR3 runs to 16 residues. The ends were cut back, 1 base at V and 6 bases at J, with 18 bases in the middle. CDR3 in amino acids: CASSEVLGSISHGYTS. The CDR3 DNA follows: TGTGCCAGCAGTGAAGTTCTAGGTTCGATCTCCCATGGCTACACCTCC.

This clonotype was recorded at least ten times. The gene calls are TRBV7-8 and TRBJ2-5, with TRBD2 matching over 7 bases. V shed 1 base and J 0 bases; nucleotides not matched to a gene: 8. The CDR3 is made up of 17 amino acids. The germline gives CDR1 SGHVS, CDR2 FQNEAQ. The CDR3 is CASSLVGGLGNQETQYF. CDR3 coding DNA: TGTGCCAGCAGCTTAGTCGGGGGGTTGGGGAACCAAGAGACCCAGTACTTC.

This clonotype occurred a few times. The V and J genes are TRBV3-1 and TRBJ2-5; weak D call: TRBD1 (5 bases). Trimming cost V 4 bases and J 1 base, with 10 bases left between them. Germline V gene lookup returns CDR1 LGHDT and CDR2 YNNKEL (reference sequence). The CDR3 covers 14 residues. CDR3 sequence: CASSLQGPQETQYF. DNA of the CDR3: TGTGCCAGCAGCCTCCAGGGTCCCCAAGAGACCCAGTACTTC.

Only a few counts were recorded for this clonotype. CDR3 in amino acids: CATSAQAYQPQHF. The CDR3 bases are TGTGCCACCAGTGCCCAGGCCTATCAGCCCCAGCATTTT. The genes are TRBV24-1 and TRBJ1-5; D ambiguous. CDR1 KGHDR and CDR2 SFDVKD come from the germline V gene. The CDR3 covers 13 residues. V shed 5 bases and J shed 5 bases, with 9 bases lying between them.

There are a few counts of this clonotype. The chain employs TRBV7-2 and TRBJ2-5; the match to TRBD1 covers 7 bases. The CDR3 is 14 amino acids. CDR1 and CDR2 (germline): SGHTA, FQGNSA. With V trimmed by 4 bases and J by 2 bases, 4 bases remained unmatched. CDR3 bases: TGTGCCAGCAGCTCGGACAGGATACAAGAGACCCAGTACTTC. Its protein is CASSSDRIQETQYF.

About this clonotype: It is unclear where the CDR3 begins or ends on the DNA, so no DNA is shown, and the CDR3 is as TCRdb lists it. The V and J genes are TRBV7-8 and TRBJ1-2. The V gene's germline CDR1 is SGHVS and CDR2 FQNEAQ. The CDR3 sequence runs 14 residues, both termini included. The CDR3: CASSQSSSGYGYTF.

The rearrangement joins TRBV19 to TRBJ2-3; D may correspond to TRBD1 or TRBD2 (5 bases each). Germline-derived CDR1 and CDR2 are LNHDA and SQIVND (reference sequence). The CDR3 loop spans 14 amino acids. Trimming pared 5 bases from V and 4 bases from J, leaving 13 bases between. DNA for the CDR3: TGTGCCAGTAGTTCCAGAGGGGCGGCAGATACGCAGTATTTT. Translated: CASSSRGAADTQYF. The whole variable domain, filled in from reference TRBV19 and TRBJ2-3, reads DGGITQSPKYLFRKEGQNVTLSCEQNLNHDAMYWYRQDPGQGLRLIYYSQIVNDFQKGDIAEGYSVSREKKESFPLTVTSAQKNPTAFYLCASSSRGAADTQYFGPGTRLTVL.

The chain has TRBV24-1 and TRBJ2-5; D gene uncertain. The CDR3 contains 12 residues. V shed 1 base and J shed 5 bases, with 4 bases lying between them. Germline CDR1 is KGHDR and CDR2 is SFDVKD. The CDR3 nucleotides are TGTGCCACCAGTGATTTTGGGGAGACCCAGTACTTC. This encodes CATSDFGETQYF.

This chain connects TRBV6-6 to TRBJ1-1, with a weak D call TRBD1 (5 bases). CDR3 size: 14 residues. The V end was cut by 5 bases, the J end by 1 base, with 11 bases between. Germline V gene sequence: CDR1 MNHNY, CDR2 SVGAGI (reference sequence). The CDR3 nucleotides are TGTGCCAGCAGTCCTAAAACAGGGAACACTGAAGCTTTCTTT. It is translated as CASSPKTGNTEAFF.